This TCR beta chain appears in the sequencing data of a study of T cells after yellow fever vaccination. Study summary: In the case of low-cell-number fractions, SMART-Seq v4 Ultra Low Input was used for preparation. General study findings and limits: Abundant clonotypes from the bulk population could get into FACS-sorted repertoires as contaminants. Compared with primary, the secondary response was weaker and peaked at day 5, not 15.

This clonotype was detected a few times. Its specificity is unknown. This CDR3 is built from 16 residues. From germline, CDR1 is MDHEN and CDR2 SYDVKM. V lost 6 bases, J lost 12 bases, and 16 bases stayed unmatched. 5'RACE template switching produced TCR cDNA carrying a universal primer site and UMIs. TCRdb re-called the 5' RACE reads with MiXCR, one entry per CDR3 protein. The sample holds a few hundred thousand distinct CDR3 sequences, under 14% seen once. This specimen was PBMCs, taken on the day of the first yellow fever vaccination. This rearrangement joins TRBV28 to TRBJ2-3; TRBD2 matches at 12 bases. The clonotype comes from a man aged 18-30 years who received the YFV17D yellow fever vaccine. The DNA for the CDR3 is TGTGCCAGCAGCCAAAACCCTGGACTAGCGGGGACCCCACAGTATTTT. It encodes CASSQNPGLAGTPQYF.